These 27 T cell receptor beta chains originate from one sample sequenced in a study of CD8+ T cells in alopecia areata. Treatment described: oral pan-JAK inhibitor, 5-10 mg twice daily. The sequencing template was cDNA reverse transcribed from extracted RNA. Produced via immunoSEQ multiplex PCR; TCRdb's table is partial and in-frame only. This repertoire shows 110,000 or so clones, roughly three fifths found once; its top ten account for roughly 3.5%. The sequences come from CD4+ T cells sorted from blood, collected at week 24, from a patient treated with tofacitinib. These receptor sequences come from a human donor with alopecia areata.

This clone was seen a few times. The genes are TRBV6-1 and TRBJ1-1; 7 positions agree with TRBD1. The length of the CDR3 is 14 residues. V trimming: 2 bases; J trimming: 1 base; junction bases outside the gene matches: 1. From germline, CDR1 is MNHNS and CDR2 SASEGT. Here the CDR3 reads CASSEPGGNTEAFF. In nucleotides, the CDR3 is TGTGCCAGCAGTGAACCAGGGGGGAACACTGAAGCTTTCTTT.

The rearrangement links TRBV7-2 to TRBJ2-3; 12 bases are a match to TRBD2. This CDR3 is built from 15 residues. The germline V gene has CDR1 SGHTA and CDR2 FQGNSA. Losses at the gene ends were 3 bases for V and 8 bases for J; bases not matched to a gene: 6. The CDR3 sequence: CASSLASGGAGTQYF. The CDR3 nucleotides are TGTGCCAGCAGCTTGGCTAGCGGGGGGGCAGGTACGCAGTATTTT.

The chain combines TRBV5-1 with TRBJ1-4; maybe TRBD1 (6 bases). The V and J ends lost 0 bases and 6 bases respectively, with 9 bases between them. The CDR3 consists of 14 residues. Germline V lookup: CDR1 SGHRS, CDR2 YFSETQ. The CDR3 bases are TGCGCCAGCAGCTTGGGACAGGAATATGAAAAACTGTTTTTT. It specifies CASSLGQEYEKLFF.

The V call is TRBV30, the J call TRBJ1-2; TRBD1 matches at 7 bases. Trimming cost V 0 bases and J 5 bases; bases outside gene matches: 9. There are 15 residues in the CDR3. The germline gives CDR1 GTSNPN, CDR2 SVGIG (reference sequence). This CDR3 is CAWSVRVPRGYGYTF. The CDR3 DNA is TGTGCCTGGAGTGTACGAGTCCCCAGGGGGTATGGCTACACCTTC.

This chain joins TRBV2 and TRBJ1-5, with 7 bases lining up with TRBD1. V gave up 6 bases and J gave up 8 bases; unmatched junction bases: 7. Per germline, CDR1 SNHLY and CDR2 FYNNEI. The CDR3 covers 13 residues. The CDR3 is CASSDRVGKPQHF. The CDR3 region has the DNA TGTGCCAGCAGCGACAGGGTTGGGAAGCCCCAGCATTTT. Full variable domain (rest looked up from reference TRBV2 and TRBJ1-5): EPEVTQTPSHQVTQMGQEVILRCVPISNHLYFYWYRQILGQKVEFLVSFYNNEISEKSEIFDDQFSVERPDGSNFTLKIRSTKLEDSAMYFCASSDRVGKPQHFGDGTRLSIL.

CDR3: CAWSVVGTYGYTF. DNA of the CDR3: TGTGCCTGGAGTGTTGTAGGCACCTATGGCTACACCTTC. The V call is TRBV30, the J call TRBJ1-2, with D unresolved. Germline values: CDR1 GTSNPN, CDR2 SVGIG (reference sequence). V was trimmed by 0 bases and J by 4 bases, leaving 9 bases between them. The length of the CDR3 is 13 residues.

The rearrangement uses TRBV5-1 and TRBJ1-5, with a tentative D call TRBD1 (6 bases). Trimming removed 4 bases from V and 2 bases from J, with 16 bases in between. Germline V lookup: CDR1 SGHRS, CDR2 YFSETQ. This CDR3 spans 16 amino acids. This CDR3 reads CASSPGHSGGNQPQHF. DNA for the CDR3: TGCGCCAGCAGCCCGGGACATTCGGGCGGCAATCAGCCCCAGCATTTT.

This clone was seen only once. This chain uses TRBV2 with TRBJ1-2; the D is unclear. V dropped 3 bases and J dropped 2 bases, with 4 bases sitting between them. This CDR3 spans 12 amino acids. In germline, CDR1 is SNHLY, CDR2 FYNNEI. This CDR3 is CASSERNYGYTF. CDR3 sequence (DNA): TGTGCCAGCAGTGAGAGGAACTATGGCTACACCTTC. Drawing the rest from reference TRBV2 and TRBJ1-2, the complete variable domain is EPEVTQTPSHQVTQMGQEVILRCVPISNHLYFYWYRQILGQKVEFLVSFYNNEISEKSEIFDDQFSVERPDGSNFTLKIRSTKLEDSAMYFCASSERNYGYTFGSGTRLTVV.

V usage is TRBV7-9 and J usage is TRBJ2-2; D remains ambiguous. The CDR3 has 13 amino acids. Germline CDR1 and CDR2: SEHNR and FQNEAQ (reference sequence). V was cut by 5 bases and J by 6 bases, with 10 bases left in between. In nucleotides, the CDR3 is TGTGCCAGCAGCGTGGTTGCCGCCGGGGAGCTGTTTTTT. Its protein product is CASSVVAAGELFF.

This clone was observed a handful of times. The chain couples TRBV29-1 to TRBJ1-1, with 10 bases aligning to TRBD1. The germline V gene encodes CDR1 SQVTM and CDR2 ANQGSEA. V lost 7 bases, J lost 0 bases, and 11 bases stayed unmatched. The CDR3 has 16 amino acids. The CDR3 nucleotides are TGCAGCGCCCCTGGCGGGACAGGGGAATTGAACACTGAAGCTTTCTTT. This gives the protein CSAPGGTGELNTEAFF.

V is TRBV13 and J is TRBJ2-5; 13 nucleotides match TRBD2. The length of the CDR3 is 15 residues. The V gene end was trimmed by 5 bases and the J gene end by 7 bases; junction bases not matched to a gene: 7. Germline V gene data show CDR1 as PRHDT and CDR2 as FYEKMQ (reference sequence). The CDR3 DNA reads TGTGCCAGCAGCACCAGGACTAGCGGGGGAGGGACCCAGTACTTC. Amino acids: CASSTRTSGGGTQYF.

The CDR3 region is CSVDGSHGYGYTF. The CDR3 nucleotides read TGCAGCGTTGATGGCAGTCACGGCTATGGCTACACCTTC. J is TRBJ1-2 and V is TRBV29-1, with D unresolved. This CDR3 has 13 amino acids. Germline V CDR1 and CDR2: SQVTM, ANQGSEA. Trimming left V 3 bases short and J 4 bases short, with 12 bases between. The variable domain in full, with the rest retrieved from reference TRBV29-1 and TRBJ1-2, is SAVISQKPSRDICQRGTSLTIQCQVDSQVTMMFWYRQQPGQSLTLIATANQGSEATYESGFVIDKFPISRPNLTFSTLTVSNMSPEDSSIYLCSVDGSHGYGYTFGSGTRLTVV.

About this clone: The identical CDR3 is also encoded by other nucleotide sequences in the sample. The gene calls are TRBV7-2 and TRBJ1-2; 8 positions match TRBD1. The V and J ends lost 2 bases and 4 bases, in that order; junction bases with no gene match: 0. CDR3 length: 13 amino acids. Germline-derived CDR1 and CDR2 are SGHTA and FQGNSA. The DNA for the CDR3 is TGTGCCAGCAGCTTACAGGGGGCCTATGGCTACACCTTC. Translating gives CASSLQGAYGYTF.

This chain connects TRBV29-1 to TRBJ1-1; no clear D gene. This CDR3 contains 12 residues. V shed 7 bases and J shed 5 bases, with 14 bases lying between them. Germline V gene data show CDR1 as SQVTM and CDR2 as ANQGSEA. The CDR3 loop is CSAWVGGTEAFF. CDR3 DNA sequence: TGCAGCGCTTGGGTAGGTGGGACTGAAGCTTTCTTT.

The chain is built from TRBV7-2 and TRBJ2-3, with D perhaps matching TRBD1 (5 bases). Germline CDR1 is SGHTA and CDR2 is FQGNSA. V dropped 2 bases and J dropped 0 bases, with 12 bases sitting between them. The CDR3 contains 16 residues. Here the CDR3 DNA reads TGTGCCAGCAGCTTAAGGGGCGTTGGTAGCACAGATACGCAGTATTTT. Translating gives CASSLRGVGSTDTQYF.

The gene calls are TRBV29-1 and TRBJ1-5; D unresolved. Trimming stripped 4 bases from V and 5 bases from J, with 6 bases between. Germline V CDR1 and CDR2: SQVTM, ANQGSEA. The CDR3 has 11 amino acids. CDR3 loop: CSVGGDQPQHF. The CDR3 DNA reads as TGCAGCGTTGGGGGAGATCAGCCCCAGCATTTT.

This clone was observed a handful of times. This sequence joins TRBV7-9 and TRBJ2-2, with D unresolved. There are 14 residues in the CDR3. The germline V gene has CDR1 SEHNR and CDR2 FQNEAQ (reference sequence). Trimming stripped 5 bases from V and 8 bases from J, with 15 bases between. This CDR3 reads CASSLPPEAGELFF. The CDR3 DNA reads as TGTGCCAGCAGCCTCCCCCCTGAGGCGGGGGAGCTGTTTTTT. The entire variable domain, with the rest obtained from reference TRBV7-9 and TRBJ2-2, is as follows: DTGVSQNPRHKITKRGQNVTFRCDPISEHNRLYWYRQTLGQGPEFLTYFQNEAQLEKSRLLSDRFSAERPKGSFSTLEIQRTEQGDSAMYLCASSLPPEAGELFFGEGSRLTVL.

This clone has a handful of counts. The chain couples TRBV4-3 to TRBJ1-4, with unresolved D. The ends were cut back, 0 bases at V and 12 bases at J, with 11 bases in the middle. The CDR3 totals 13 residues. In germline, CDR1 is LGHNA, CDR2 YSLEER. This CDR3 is CASSQDSRPELFF. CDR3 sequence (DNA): TGCGCCAGCAGCCAAGATTCGCGACCGGAACTGTTTTTT.

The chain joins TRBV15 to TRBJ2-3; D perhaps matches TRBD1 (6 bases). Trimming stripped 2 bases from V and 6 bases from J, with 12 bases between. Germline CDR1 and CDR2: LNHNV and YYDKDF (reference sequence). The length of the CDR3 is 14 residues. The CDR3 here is CATSRTGFRDTQYF. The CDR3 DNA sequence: TGTGCCACCAGCAGAACAGGGTTCCGGGATACGCAGTATTTT.

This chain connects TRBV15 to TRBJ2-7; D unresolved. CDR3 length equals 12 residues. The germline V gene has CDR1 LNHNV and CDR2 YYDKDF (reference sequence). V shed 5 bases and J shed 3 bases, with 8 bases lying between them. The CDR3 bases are TGTGCCACCAGCGAGATGGGCTACGAGCAGTACTTC. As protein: CATSEMGYEQYF.

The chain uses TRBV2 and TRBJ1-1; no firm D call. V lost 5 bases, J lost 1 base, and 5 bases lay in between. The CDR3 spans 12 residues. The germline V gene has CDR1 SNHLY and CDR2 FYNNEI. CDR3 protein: CASSLGNTEAFF. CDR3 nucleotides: TGTGCCAGCAGTCTAGGGAACACTGAAGCTTTCTTT. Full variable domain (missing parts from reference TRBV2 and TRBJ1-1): EPEVTQTPSHQVTQMGQEVILRCVPISNHLYFYWYRQILGQKVEFLVSFYNNEISEKSEIFDDQFSVERPDGSNFTLKIRSTKLEDSAMYFCASSLGNTEAFFGQGTRLTVV.

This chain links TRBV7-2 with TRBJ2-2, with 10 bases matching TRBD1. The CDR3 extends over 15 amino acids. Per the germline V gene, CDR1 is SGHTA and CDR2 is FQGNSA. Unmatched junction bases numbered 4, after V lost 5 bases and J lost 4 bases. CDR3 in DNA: TGTGCCAGCAGCCGACAGGGGGCGGTCACCGGGGAGCTGTTTTTT. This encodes CASSRQGAVTGELFF.

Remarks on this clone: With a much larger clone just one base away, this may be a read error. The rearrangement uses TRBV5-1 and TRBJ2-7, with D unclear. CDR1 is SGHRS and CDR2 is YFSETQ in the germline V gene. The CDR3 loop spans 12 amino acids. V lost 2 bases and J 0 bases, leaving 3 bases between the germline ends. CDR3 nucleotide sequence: TGCGCCAGCAGCTTAAGCTCCTACGAGCAGTACTTC. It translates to CASSLSSYEQYF.

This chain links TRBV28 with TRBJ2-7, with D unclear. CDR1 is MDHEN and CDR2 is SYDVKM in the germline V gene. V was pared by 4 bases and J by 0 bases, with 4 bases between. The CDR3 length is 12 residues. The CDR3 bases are TGTGCCAGCAGTTACGGCTCCTACGAGCAGTACTTC. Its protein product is CASSYGSYEQYF.

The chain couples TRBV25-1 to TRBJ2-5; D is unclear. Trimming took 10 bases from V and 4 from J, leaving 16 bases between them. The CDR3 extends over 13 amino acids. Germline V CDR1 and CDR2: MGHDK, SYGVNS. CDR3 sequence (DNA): TGTGCCACCGCCGATGATAGGGTAGAGACCCAGTACTTC. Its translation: CATADDRVETQYF.

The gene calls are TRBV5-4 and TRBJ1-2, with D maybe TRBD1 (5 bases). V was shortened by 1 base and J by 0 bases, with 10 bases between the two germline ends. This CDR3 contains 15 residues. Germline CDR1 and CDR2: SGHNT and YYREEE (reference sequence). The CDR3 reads CASSLIRVANYGYTF. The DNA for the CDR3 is TGTGCCAGCAGCTTGATCAGGGTAGCTAACTATGGCTACACCTTC.

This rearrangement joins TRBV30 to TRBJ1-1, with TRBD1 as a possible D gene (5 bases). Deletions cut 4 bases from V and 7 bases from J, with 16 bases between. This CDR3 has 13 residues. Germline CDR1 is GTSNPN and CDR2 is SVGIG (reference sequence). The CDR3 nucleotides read TGTGCCTGGACTCGTGGGGGTAGGGATGAAGCTTTCTTT. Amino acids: CAWTRGGRDEAFF.